This T cell receptor beta chain was retrieved from a study of T cells in Graves' hyperthyroidism and ophthalmopathy (dated by TCRdb to between 2017 and 2020). For the wider study: Peripheral blood was sampled at the time of initial diagnosis, prior to any treatment. To identify distinguishing TCR V-J signatures, a discovery cohort of 95 to 100 patients was used, comprising under 45 with Graves' ophthalmopathy and around 60 with stable Graves' hyperthyroidism. Following sampling, methimazole starting at 30 mg daily was given to hyperthyroidism patients, and high-dose intravenous methylprednisolone was given to ophthalmopathy patients. According to the paper, TCR Vbeta CDR3 sequencing was carried out on 135 peripheral blood samples, which came from approximately 43 ophthalmopathy, about 75 hyperthyroidism and some 17 progressor patients. Thyroid tissue and blood T-cell repertoires from six Graves' hyperthyroidism patients were also compared in the study. The roughly 90 discovery patients were divided at random into training and test sets in a 7:3 ratio. Prospective prediction of ophthalmopathy was tested in an independent validation cohort consisting of roughly 20 hyperthyroidism patients and about 17 patients who later progressed to ophthalmopathy.

Overall study results and their limits: In validation, progression to ophthalmopathy was predicted by the model with around 70% sensitivity and 72% to 80% specificity, a median of approximately 6.5 months before onset. Most expanded thyroid clonotypes (frequency above 0.001) were also detected in blood, a finding suggesting that blood repertoires may reflect thyroid immune responses. Ophthalmopathy was separated from stable hyperthyroidism by a 13 V-J signature model, with over 85% sensitivity and 81% to 83% specificity obtained in cross-validation and 80%/75% obtained in testing. No statistical method was used to set the sample size in advance, and investigators knew the group allocation.

Amplification of TCR beta CDR3 regions was carried out from RNA transcripts. The TCR CDR3 was subjected to a first round of RT-PCR using the HTBI primer set and the Qiagen OneStep RT-PCR kit. The libraries were constructed in a second round of multiplex PCR and then size-selected and purified. The libraries were sequenced on an Illumina HiSeq2000 using paired-end 100 bp reads. Turning to the authors' computational methods: SOAPnuke was used to process the raw data, removing reads that contained adapters or uncalled bases, had a mean Phred below 15, or lacked an exact match to the constant primer or identifier. High-quality paired reads were merged using COPE v1.2.5, and each unique nucleotide sequence was defined as a clonotype. MiTCR v1.1 was used to align the clonotypes against IMGT TRBV, TRBD and TRBJ reference segments. Analysis was restricted to V-J combinations with a frequency above 0.0001, which covered roughly 99% of repertoires. The TCS score was defined as F50 (clonal expansion) divided by E x V (chaos), with BLOSUM62-based TCRdist calculated between CDR3 peptides within each V-J. Welch's t-statistics and random forest reduced around 510 V-J features to 13, which were used in a naive Bayes classifier (R e1071). TCRdb trimmed the raw reads at Q25, called clones with MiXCR and kept productive beta chains. Entries that share a CDR3 protein sequence are merged under the most common genes and DNA. TCRdb assigned the V and J calls; the authors' analysis was not used. Present in this sample are some 760,000 distinct CDR3 sequences, 12% to 15% of which were seen just once. The top ten clonotypes cover about a tenth of the sample.

Stable Graves' hyperthyroidism was defined as the absence of progression to ophthalmopathy over 18 months of follow-up. Hyperthyroidism patients were newly diagnosed, with disease duration under 2 months, and aged 18 to 65 years. Patients with uncontrolled infections, other autoimmune diseases, pregnancy or lactation were excluded. Diagnoses relied on clinical symptoms, serum thyroxine and TRAb, thyroid ultrasound and orbital computed tomography. PBMCs were separated from roughly 10 ml of fresh peripheral blood using Ficoll-Paque density gradient centrifugation. Trizol reagent was used to extract total RNA, and RNA quality was then checked on an Agilent 2100 Bioanalyzer. As to this clonotype: What this receptor recognizes is not known. The record has no base qualities; no much larger clone is one base away.

Per the germline V gene, SGDLS is the CDR1 and YYNGEE is the CDR2. The germline V end is reduced by 0 bases and the J end by 6 bases; junction bases left unmatched: 1. The CDR3 measures 14 amino acids from cysteine to phenylalanine. The DNA shown is the 42-base CDR3, in frame from base 1. Sequencing was done on a sample of blood. The clonotype originates from a woman aged 18-35 years with Graves' hyperthyroidism. The chain couples TRBV9 to TRBJ1-5; TRBD1 matches 9 bases in the middle. The DNA sequence is given as TGTGCCAGCAGCGTAGGGACAGGGGCTCAGCCCCAGCATTTT. Its protein reads: CASSVGTGAQPQHF.